This T cell receptor beta chain is from a study of early T cells in non-severe SARS-CoV-2 infection. Study-wide context: Chains stayed unpaired after sequencing of bulk RNA from unsorted whole blood.

Findings and caveats of the study: Anti-spike CD8 responses were favored in VDJdb matching, and private and CD4 specificities were missed.

V shed 2 bases and J shed 4 bases, with 8 bases lying between them. The CDR3 covers 13 residues. Germline CDR1 reads SGHVS; CDR2 reads FQNEAQ. As part of library construction, unique molecular identifiers were attached to individual cDNA molecules. MiXCR, applied by TCRdb to the 5' RACE reads, yields one record per CDR3 protein. Altogether about 76,000 distinct CDR3 sequences are present, 10% to 12% being singletons, with the ten largest covering about 4.8%. The sample holds many counts of this clonotype. The antigen is not known. What was sequenced was whole blood. The chain joins TRBV7-8 to TRBJ1-1; no firm D call. The receptor was derived from an adult who was a healthcare worker with PCR-confirmed SARS-CoV-2 infection or an uninfected control (not recorded which). This CDR3 reads CASSLTGGTEAFF. The CDR3 DNA reads as TGTGCCAGCAGCTTAACGGGCGGCACTGAAGCTTTCTTT. The full variable domain, completed using reference TRBV7-8 and TRBJ1-1, is GAGVSQSPRYKVAKRGQDVALRCDPISGHVSLFWYQQALGQGPEFLTYFQNEAQLDKSGLPSDRFFAERPEGSVSTLKIQRTQQEDSAVYLCASSLTGGTEAFFGQGTRLTVV.